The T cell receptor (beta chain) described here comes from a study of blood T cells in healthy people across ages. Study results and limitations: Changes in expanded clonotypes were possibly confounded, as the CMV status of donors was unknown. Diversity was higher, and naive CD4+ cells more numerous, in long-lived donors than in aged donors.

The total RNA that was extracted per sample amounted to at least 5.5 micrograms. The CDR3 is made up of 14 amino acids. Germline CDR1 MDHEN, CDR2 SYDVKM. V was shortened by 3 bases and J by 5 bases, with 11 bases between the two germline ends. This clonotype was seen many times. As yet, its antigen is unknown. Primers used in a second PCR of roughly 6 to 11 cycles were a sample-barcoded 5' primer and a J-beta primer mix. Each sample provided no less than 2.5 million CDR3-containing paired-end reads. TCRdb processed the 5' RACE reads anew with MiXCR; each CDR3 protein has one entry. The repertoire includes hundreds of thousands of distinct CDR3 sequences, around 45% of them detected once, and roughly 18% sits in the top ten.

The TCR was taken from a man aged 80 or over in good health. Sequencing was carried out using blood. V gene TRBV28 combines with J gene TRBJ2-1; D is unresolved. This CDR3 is CASSFPQSNNEQFF. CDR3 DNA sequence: TGTGCCAGCAGTTTCCCTCAGTCGAACAATGAGCAGTTCTTC.